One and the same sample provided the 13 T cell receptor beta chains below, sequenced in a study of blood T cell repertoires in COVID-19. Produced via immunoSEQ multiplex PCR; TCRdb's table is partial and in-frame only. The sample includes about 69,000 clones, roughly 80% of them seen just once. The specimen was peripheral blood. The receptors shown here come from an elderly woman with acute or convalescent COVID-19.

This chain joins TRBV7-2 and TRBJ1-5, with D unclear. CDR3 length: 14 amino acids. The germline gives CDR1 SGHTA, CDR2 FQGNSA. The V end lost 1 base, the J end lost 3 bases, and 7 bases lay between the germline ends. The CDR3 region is CASSLVSANQPQHF. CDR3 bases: TGTGCCAGCAGCTTAGTGAGCGCCAATCAGCCCCAGCATTTT.

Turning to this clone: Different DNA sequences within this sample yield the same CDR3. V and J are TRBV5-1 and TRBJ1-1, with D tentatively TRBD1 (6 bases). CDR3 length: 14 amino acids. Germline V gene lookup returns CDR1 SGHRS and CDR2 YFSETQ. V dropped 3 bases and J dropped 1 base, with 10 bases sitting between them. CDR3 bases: TGCGCCAGCAGCTCCGGACAGCCGAACACTGAAGCTTTCTTT. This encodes CASSSGQPNTEAFF.

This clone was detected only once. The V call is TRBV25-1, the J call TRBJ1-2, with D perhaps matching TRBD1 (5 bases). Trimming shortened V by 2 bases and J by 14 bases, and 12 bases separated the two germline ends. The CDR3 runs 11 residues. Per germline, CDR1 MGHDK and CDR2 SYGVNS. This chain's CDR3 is CASSEIGGKTF. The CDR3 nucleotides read TGTGCCAGCAGTGAAATCGGGGGTAAAACCTTC.

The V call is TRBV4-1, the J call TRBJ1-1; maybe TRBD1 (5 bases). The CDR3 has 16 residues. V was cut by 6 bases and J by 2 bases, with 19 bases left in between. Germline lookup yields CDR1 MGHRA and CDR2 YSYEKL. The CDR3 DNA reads TGCGCCAGCAGTCTCCCTTGGGGCAGGACCAACACTGAAGCTTTCTTT. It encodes CASSLPWGRTNTEAFF.

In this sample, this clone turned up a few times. CDR3 sequence: CASSEGLSNQPQHF. The CDR3 nucleotides read TGTGCCAGCAGTGAGGGGCTCAGCAATCAGCCCCAGCATTTT. The V call is TRBV6-1, the J call TRBJ1-5, with D possibly TRBD1 on 5 matching bases. Per the germline V gene, CDR1 is MNHNS and CDR2 is SASEGT. This CDR3 comprises 14 residues. The germline V and J ends were trimmed by 3 bases and 1 base, with 7 bases remaining between them.

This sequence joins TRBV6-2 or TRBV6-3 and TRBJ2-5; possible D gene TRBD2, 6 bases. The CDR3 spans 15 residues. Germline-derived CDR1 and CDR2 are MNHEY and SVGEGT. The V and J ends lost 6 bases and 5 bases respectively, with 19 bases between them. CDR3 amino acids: CASSQGLQPGETQYF. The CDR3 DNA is TGTGCCAGCAGCCAGGGACTCCAGCCCGGCGAGACCCAGTACTTC.

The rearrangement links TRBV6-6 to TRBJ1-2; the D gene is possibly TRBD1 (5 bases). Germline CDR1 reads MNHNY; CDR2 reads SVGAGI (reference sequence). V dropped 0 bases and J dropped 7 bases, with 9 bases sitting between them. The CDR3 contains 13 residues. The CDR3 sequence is CASSYSGQTGYTF. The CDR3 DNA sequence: TGTGCCAGCAGTTACTCCGGACAAACTGGCTACACCTTC.

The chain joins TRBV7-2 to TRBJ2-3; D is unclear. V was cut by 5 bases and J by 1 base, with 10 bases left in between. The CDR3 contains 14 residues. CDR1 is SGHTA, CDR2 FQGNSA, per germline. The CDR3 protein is CASSALIGTDTQYF. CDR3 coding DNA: TGTGCCAGCAGCGCCCTAATAGGCACAGATACGCAGTATTTT. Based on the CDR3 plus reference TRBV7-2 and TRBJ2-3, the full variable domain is GAGVSQSPSNKVTEKGKDVELRCDPISGHTALYWYRQSLGQGLEFLIYFQGNSAPDKSGLPSDRFSAERTGGSVSTLTIQRTQQEDSAVYLCASSALIGTDTQYFGPGTRLTVL.

The CDR3: CASSIQGENIQYF. In nucleotides, the CDR3 is TGTGCCAGTAGTATCCAGGGGGAAAACATTCAGTACTTC. J is TRBJ2-4 and V is TRBV19; 7 bases match TRBD1. The CDR3 sequence is 13 residues long. Germline V gives CDR1 LNHDA, CDR2 SQIVND (reference sequence). The J segment lost 5 bases and the V segment lost 3 bases, leaving 1 base of the junction unmatched.

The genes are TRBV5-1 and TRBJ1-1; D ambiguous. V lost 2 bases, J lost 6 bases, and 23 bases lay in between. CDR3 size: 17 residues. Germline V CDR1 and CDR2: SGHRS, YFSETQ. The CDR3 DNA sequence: TGCGCCAGCAGCTTAGTCTCGTGGGCCACACAAGGTGCTGAAGCTTTCTTT. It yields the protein CASSLVSWATQGAEAFF.

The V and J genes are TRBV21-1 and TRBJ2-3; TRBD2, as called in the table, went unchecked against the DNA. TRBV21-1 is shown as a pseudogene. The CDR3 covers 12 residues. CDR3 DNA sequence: TGTGCCAGCAGCCCTCGGTCAGATACGCAGTATTTT. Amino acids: CASSPRSDTQYF.

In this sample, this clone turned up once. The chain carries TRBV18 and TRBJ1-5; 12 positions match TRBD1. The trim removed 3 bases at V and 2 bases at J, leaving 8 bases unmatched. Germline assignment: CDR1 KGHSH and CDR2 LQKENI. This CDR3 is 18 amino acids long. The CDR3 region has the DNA TGTGCCAGCTCACCGCCGGGACAGGGGGCAGGAGGCAATCAGCCCCAGCATTTT. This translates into CASSPPGQGAGGNQPQHF.

The DNA of the CDR3 is TGTGCCTGGACGCCCCGGACCGGGGAGCTGTTTTTT. This sequence encodes CAWTPRTGELFF. J is TRBJ2-2 and V is TRBV30; D is undetermined. V lost 4 bases and J 5 bases, leaving 8 bases between the germline ends. Germline CDR1 is GTSNPN and CDR2 is SVGIG (reference sequence). CDR3 size: 12 residues.